This T cell receptor (beta chain) was captured in a study of ipilimumab plus nivolumab after autologous stem cell transplantation. Across the whole study: Myeloma cases were transplant-naive high-risk or relapsed within 3 years post first autologous transplant.

Checkpoint therapy with ipilimumab 1 mg/kg began 14 to 28 days after transplant. The CDR3 spans 11 residues. The germline V gene has CDR1 SQVTM and CDR2 ANQGSEA. The V end was cut by 5 bases, the J end by 6 bases, with 10 bases between. Assay used: immunoSEQ multiplex PCR; TCRdb lists only in-frame clones, some missing. The sample includes about 9,200 clones, over 60% of them seen just once. This TCR derives from a female donor with multiple myeloma. The gene calls are TRBV29-1 and TRBJ1-2; D remains unclear. The sequences come from PBMCs, collected in a trial of ipilimumab plus nivolumab as post-transplant consolidation. For the CDR3, the DNA is TGCAGCGTTTCCATGGGGAATGGCTACACCTTC. Amino acids: CSVSMGNGYTF. Based on the CDR3 plus reference TRBV29-1 and TRBJ1-2, the full variable domain is SAVISQKPSRDICQRGTSLTIQCQVDSQVTMMFWYRQQPGQSLTLIATANQGSEATYESGFVIDKFPISRPNLTFSTLTVSNMSPEDSSIYLCSVSMGNGYTFGSGTRLTVV.